This T cell receptor (beta chain) comes out of a study of a mutant IDH1 vaccine in newly diagnosed glioma. On the study more broadly: Earlier therapy was either radiotherapy, temozolomide, or both, and most got both.

Described time point: baseline, week 1 (first vaccination visit). Treatment specified: pre-vaccination baseline after standard-of-care therapy. Findings and caveats of the study: Patients mounted vaccine-induced immune responses in 93.3% of cases.

Clones were read by immunoSEQ multiplex PCR, and TCRdb kept only the in-frame ones, dropping some. The table shows around 50,000 clones, with roughly 88% occurring only once. Worth noting for this clone: Its antigen is unknown.

Germline lookup yields CDR1 SGHNT and CDR2 YYREEE (reference sequence). Trimming cost V 0 bases and J 1 base, with 7 bases left between them. CDR3 length: 14 residues. The rearrangement uses TRBV5-4 and TRBJ1-1, with TRBD1 as a possible D gene (5 bases). The origin of this receptor is a man aged 40-49 years with glioma. Sample: PBMCs, taken from a glioma patient treated with radiotherapy, temozolomide or both. DNA for the CDR3: TGTGCCAGCAGCTTGGGACAGCAGAACACTGAAGCTTTCTTT. It yields the protein CASSLGQQNTEAFF.